This T cell receptor (beta chain) was sequenced for a study of OX40 agonist ivuxolimab in advanced cancers. Overall study: Ivuxolimab, an antibody acting as an agonist of OX40 (CD134), was used to treat patients.

Study results and limitations: The average count of expanded clones was higher among CD8+ T cells than among CD4+. Partial responders receiving 0.1-3.0 mg/kg showed among the lowest clonal expansion.

In regard to this clone: What it binds is unknown.

The junction had 4 bases not matched to a gene; V was cut back by 4 bases and J by 7 bases. This CDR3 contains 12 residues. Germline CDR1 reads WNHNN; CDR2 reads SYGVQD (reference sequence). Profiling relied on immunoSEQ multiplex PCR, and the TCRdb table lists in-frame clones only, not all of them. This table holds 24,000 or so clones, approximately 91% found once. The receptor comes from an adult with an advanced solid tumor such as melanoma, head and neck, liver or kidney cancer. This chain joins TRBV10-1 and TRBJ2-7, with 7 nucleotides matching TRBD1. The material sequenced was CD4+ or CD8+ T cells sorted from blood, taken in a trial of the OX40 agonist ivuxolimab. The CDR3 loop reads CASSGTGTEQYF. The CDR3 nucleotides are TGCGCCAGCAGTGGGACAGGTACGGAGCAGTACTTC.